This T cell receptor beta chain derives from a study of shared clonotypes between healthy human individuals. General study findings and limits: In contrast to clonotypes shared by all four donors, non-shared clonotypes had lower generation probabilities.

Notes on this clone: No antigen is known for it.

In the original workflow: With immunoSEQ giving junction-only sequences and no quality scores, filtering differed. The protocol was immunoSEQ multiplex PCR, while the TCRdb copy is restricted to in-frame clones and leaves out a portion. V and J calls and clone size are those listed in that table; D and trimming were worked out from the DNA. The data show roughly 2 million clones, with about 95% seen just once and approximately 1.2% held by the top ten. The naive CD8 subset, CD45RO-negative cells positively selected for CCR7, excluded terminally differentiated effector memory CD45RA+ cells. There were only Caucasian adults among the donors, and all lived in Nashville, Tennessee. The sequence derives from a man aged 18 to 29 in good health. Sequenced sample: naive CD8+ T cells sorted from blood.

The CDR3 DNA sequence: TGCGCCAGCAGCTGGACAGGGATCAGCACTGAAGCTTTCTTT. This gives the protein CASSWTGISTEAFF. The rearrangement joins TRBV5-1 to TRBJ1-1; 8 bases are shared with TRBD1. Per the germline V gene, CDR1 is SGHRS and CDR2 is YFSETQ. There are 14 residues in the CDR3. The trim removed 3 bases at V and 4 bases at J, leaving 5 bases unmatched.